The source of this TCR beta chain is a study of control samples from healthy donors and cancer patients. V lost 3 bases and J lost 3, with 6 bases in between. This CDR3 is built from 13 residues. CDR1 and CDR2 (germline): LNHDA, SQIVND (reference sequence). TCRdb keeps only in-frame clones here, not all; method: immunoSEQ multiplex PCR. Among roughly 100,000 clones listed, around 92% were seen once. The receptor's source is a woman aged 18-29 years in good health. The gene calls are TRBV19 and TRBJ1-5; D uncertain. What was sequenced was blood. The CDR3 is CASSMYNNQPQHF. The CDR3, as DNA: TGTGCCAGTAGTATGTACAACAATCAGCCCCAGCATTTT.